These 21 T cell receptor beta chains share one sample of origin, sequenced in a study of T-cell memory formation after mild COVID-19. TCRdb used MiXCR to reprocess the 5' RACE reads, holding one entry per CDR3 protein. The top ten clones hold roughly a fifth of a sample with more than 300,000 distinct CDR3 sequences, roughly an eighth of them seen once. Sequencing was performed on PBMCs or a T cell subset sorted from them (not recorded which). The source is a man between 18 and 35 years old who had mild COVID-19 (a few samples of this study predate the infection). Cell type and time point are not known.

This clonotype was detected many times. V and J are TRBV7-9 and TRBJ2-2, with a tentative D call TRBD1 (5 bases). This CDR3 region has 14 residues. CDR1 is SEHNR, CDR2 FQNEAQ, per germline (reference sequence). Trimming took 8 bases from V and 2 from J, leaving 12 bases between them. The CDR3 nucleotides are TGTGCCAGCTTCCCAGACAGTAACACCGGGGAGCTGTTTTTT. It encodes CASFPDSNTGELFF.

This clonotype appeared many times. V and J are TRBV27 and TRBJ2-5; D is unclear. From germline, CDR1 is MNHEY and CDR2 SMNVEV (reference sequence). This CDR3 contains 13 residues. V was trimmed by 2 bases and J by 0 bases, leaving 4 bases between them. The CDR3 DNA reads TGTGCCAGCAGTTTAAAGTACCAAGAGACCCAGTACTTC. The encoded protein is CASSLKYQETQYF.

This CDR3 is CSATSRWVQETQYF. CDR3 coding DNA: TGCAGTGCTACTTCTCGTTGGGTGCAAGAGACCCAGTACTTC. This rearrangement joins TRBV20-1 to TRBJ2-5, with unresolved D. This CDR3 has 14 amino acids. CDR1 DFQATT and CDR2 SNEGSKA come from the germline V gene (reference sequence). V lost 4 bases to trimming and J lost 2 bases, with 14 bases between them.

The chain combines TRBV4-3 with TRBJ1-1; unclear D gene. Germline assignment: CDR1 LGHNA and CDR2 YSLEER. The CDR3 totals 11 residues. With 1 base removed from V and 7 bases from J, the gap between germline ends came to 4 bases. The CDR3: CASSQGVEAFF. CDR3 nucleotides: TGCGCCAGCAGCCAAGGAGTTGAAGCTTTCTTT.

The table lists this clonotype with a few counts. CDR3 sequence reads: CAWSQHPGTLNSPLHF. In DNA, the CDR3 is TGTGCCTGGAGTCAACACCCCGGGACACTAAATTCACCCCTCCACTTT. The chain combines TRBV30 with TRBJ1-6, with D perhaps TRBD1 (6 bases). Germline CDR1 is GTSNPN and CDR2 is SVGIG (reference sequence). The CDR3 is 16 residues long. Trimming removed 2 bases at V and 7 bases at J, with 18 bases between. Drawing the rest from reference TRBV30 and TRBJ1-6, the complete variable domain is SQTIHQWPATLVQPVGSPLSLECTVEGTSNPNLYWYRQAAGRGLQLLFYSVGIGQISSEVPQNLSASRPQDRQFILSSKKLLLSDSGFYLCAWSQHPGTLNSPLHFGNGTRLTVT.

In this sample, this clonotype turned up a few times. The rearrangement uses TRBV5-4 and TRBJ2-4; D gene unclear. The CDR3 sequence is 15 residues long. Germline V gene sequence: CDR1 SGHNT, CDR2 YYREEE (reference sequence). V was pared by 4 bases and J by 4 bases, with 15 bases between. CDR3 in amino acids: CASSTDQFSKNIQYF. Written as DNA, the CDR3 is TGTGCCAGCAGCACAGACCAATTCAGTAAAAACATTCAGTACTTC.

The V and J genes are TRBV13 and TRBJ2-7, with 9 bases that match TRBD1. The germline gives CDR1 PRHDT, CDR2 FYEKMQ (reference sequence). The ends lost 9 bases at V and 3 bases at J; junction bases unmatched: 9. This CDR3 has 14 amino acids. The DNA for the CDR3 is TGTGCCAGGAATCGGACAGGGGAGTTCTACGAGCAGTACGTC. Translating it yields CARNRTGEFYEQYV.

The chain links TRBV20-1 to TRBJ2-7; D tentatively reads TRBD1 or TRBD2 (5 bases each). V was clipped by 3 bases and J by 3 bases, with 21 bases between them. Germline CDR1 and CDR2: DFQATT and SNEGSKA (reference sequence). This CDR3 is 16 amino acids long. CDR3 bases: TGCAGTGCTAGTGCACTGCGAGGGGCGGGCGGCTACGAGCAGTACTTC. Its protein is CSASALRGAGGYEQYF.

The chain combines TRBV4-1 with TRBJ2-1; D call uncertain. Trimming took 3 bases from V and 4 from J, leaving 16 bases between them. CDR1 is MGHRA, CDR2 YSYEKL, per germline. This CDR3 has 16 amino acids. The CDR3 DNA reads TGCGCCAGCAGCCAGAACGGTGGGTTGACGTACAATGAGCAGTTCTTC. Translated, it gives CASSQNGGLTYNEQFF.

This clonotype was detected ten times or more. The V call is TRBV4-3, the J call TRBJ1-6; D is unresolved. This CDR3 has 14 amino acids. Trimming stripped 0 bases from V and 6 bases from J, with 6 bases between. Germline V CDR1 and CDR2: LGHNA, YSLEER. The CDR3 DNA reads as TGCGCCAGCAGCCAAGAAATCCGTAATTCACCCCTCCACTTT. Translating gives CASSQEIRNSPLHF.

This sequence joins TRBV2 and TRBJ2-5; D tentatively reads TRBD1 or TRBD2 (5 bases each). Trimming left V 8 bases short and J 4 bases short, with 14 bases between. This CDR3 has 13 amino acids. Looked up from germline, CDR1 is SNHLY and CDR2 is FYNNEI. CDR3 nucleotide sequence: TGTGCCAGCGGGACGGGGAGAGTAGAGACCCAGTACTTC. It yields the protein CASGTGRVETQYF.

In this sample, this clonotype turned up a few times. The chain has TRBV7-2 and TRBJ2-1, with 7 bases fitting TRBD2. Losses at the gene ends were 1 base for V and 9 bases for J; bases not matched to a gene: 6. There are 14 residues in the CDR3. Germline CDR1 is SGHTA and CDR2 is FQGNSA. The CDR3 DNA follows: TGTGCCAGCAGCTTAGACGGGCCGGGGGGTGAGCAGTTCTTC. Protein sequence: CASSLDGPGGEQFF. Variable domain in full (rest from reference TRBV7-2 and TRBJ2-1): GAGVSQSPSNKVTEKGKDVELRCDPISGHTALYWYRQSLGQGLEFLIYFQGNSAPDKSGLPSDRFSAERTGGSVSTLTIQRTQQEDSAVYLCASSLDGPGGEQFFGPGTRLTVL.

The chain couples TRBV20-1 to TRBJ2-1; D possibly corresponds to TRBD2 (6 bases). Germline V CDR1 and CDR2: DFQATT, SNEGSKA (reference sequence). The CDR3 is 16 amino acids. Trimming took off 5 bases at V and 4 bases at J, with 21 bases between the two ends. CDR3 amino acids: CSAPHRSGTYYNEQFF. CDR3 DNA sequence: TGCAGTGCTCCCCATAGGTCGGGGACTTATTACAATGAGCAGTTCTTC.

This clonotype was detected only a few times. The CDR3 sequence: CATSDFPGLAGGKNEQFF. The CDR3 coding sequence is TGTGCCACCAGTGATTTCCCCGGGCTAGCGGGGGGGAAAAATGAGCAGTTCTTC. The V call is TRBV24-1, the J call TRBJ2-1; 12 bases fit TRBD2. The V and J ends lost 1 base and 7 bases, in that order; junction bases with no gene match: 10. Looked up from germline, CDR1 is KGHDR and CDR2 is SFDVKD. The CDR3 spans 18 residues.

The chain links TRBV10-2 to TRBJ2-3, with D possibly TRBD2 on 5 matching bases. From germline, CDR1 is WSHSY and CDR2 SAAADI. The CDR3 has 12 amino acids. V gave up 3 bases and J gave up 6 bases, with 7 bases separating them. The CDR3 region is CASSETSDTQYF. In nucleotides, the CDR3 is TGCGCCAGCAGTGAAACTAGTGATACGCAGTATTTT.

The rearrangement joins TRBV3-1 to TRBJ1-6, with D possibly matching TRBD1 (5 bases). The CDR3 sequence is 14 residues long. Trimming left V 4 bases short and J 11 bases short, with 15 bases between. The germline gives CDR1 LGHDT, CDR2 YNNKEL (reference sequence). As DNA, the CDR3 is TGTGCCAGCAGCCTCTTGGACGGGGGTCCACCCCTCCACTTT. This gives the protein CASSLLDGGPPLHF.

The V call is TRBV27, the J call TRBJ1-1; a possible D gene is TRBD1 (5 bases). This CDR3 spans 12 amino acids. Germline-derived CDR1 and CDR2 are MNHEY and SMNVEV (reference sequence). Trimming took off 4 bases at V and 6 bases at J, with 9 bases between the two ends. The CDR3 region is CASSSGWAEAFF. CDR3 sequence (DNA): TGTGCCAGCAGTTCAGGGTGGGCTGAAGCTTTCTTT.

This clonotype was observed many times. The CDR3 sequence is CASSIGADTEAFF. The CDR3 DNA follows: TGTGCCAGTAGTATTGGGGCAGACACTGAAGCTTTCTTT. V is TRBV19 and J is TRBJ1-1; a possible D gene is TRBD1 (5 bases). The CDR3 has 13 residues. CDR1 is LNHDA, CDR2 SQIVND, per germline (reference sequence). V lost 3 bases and J lost 3, with 8 bases in between. The whole variable domain, filled in from reference TRBV19 and TRBJ1-1, reads DGGITQSPKYLFRKEGQNVTLSCEQNLNHDAMYWYRQDPGQGLRLIYYSQIVNDFQKGDIAEGYSVSREKKESFPLTVTSAQKNPTAFYLCASSIGADTEAFFGQGTRLTVV.

Concerning this clonotype: One junction end disagrees with the germline gene, perhaps due to a read error. The V and J genes are TRBV10-3 and TRBJ2-3, with D unresolved. This CDR3 is built from 13 residues. Germline V gene sequence: CDR1 ENHRY, CDR2 SYGVKD. CDR3 in DNA: TGTGGCATCAGTGAGTCTCGGGTAGATACGCAGTATTTT. Its translation is CGISESRVDTQYF.

This chain joins TRBV4-3 and TRBJ2-2; D gene ambiguous. The CDR3 has 15 amino acids. Germline values: CDR1 LGHNA, CDR2 YSLEER. Trimming stripped 2 bases from V and 6 bases from J, with 13 bases between. CDR3 coding DNA: TGCGCCAGCAGCCAAAAAACCGCGACACCCGGGGAGCTGTTTTTT. Protein: CASSQKTATPGELFF.

The chain carries TRBV4-1 and TRBJ1-2; D is ambiguous. This CDR3 has 11 amino acids. V gave up 3 bases and J gave up 10 bases, with 9 bases separating them. Germline CDR1 is MGHRA and CDR2 is YSYEKL. This CDR3 reads CASSQKLDYTF. The CDR3 nucleotides are TGCGCCAGCAGCCAGAAACTCGACTACACCTTC.